The entry that follows covers one T cell receptor beta chain sequence. Here immunoSEQ multiplex PCR was the method, and the copy in TCRdb shows in-frame clones only, minus some. This sample has 40,000 to 60,000 clones, with about 81% found just once. The data were taken from a study of OX40 agonist ivuxolimab in advanced cancers. The receptor comes from an adult with an advanced solid tumor such as melanoma, head and neck, liver or kidney cancer. The sample in question was CD4+ or CD8+ T cells sorted from blood, obtained in a trial of the OX40 agonist ivuxolimab.

The DNA for the CDR3 is TGCAGTAATGACGGCGACTATGGCTACACCTTC. Translated, it gives CSNDGDYGYTF. The genes are TRBV20-1 and TRBJ1-2; D uncertain. There are 11 residues in the CDR3. Trimming left V 8 bases short and J 3 bases short, with 10 bases between. Germline V gives CDR1 DFQATT, CDR2 SNEGSKA (reference sequence).